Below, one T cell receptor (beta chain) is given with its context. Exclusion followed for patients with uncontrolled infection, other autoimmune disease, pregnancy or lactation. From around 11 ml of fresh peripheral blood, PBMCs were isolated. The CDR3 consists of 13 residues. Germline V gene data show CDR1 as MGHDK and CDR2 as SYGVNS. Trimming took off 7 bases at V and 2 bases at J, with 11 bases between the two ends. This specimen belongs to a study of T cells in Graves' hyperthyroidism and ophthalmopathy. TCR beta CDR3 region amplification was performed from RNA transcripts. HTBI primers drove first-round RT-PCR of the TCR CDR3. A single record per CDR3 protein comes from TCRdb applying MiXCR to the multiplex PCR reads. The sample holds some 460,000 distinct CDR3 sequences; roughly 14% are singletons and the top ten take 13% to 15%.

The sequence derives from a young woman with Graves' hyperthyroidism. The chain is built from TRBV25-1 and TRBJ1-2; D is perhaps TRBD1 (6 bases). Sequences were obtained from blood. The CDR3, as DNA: TGTGCCAGCAACCAGGACAGCAACTATGGCTACACCTTC. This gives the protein CASNQDSNYGYTF.